The 10 T cell receptor beta chains below come from one sample, sequenced in a study of Graves' ophthalmopathy and Graves' hyperthyroidism. TCR beta CDR3 amplification used RNA transcripts. The authors performed first-round RT-PCR with HTBI primers and then a second-round multiplex PCR. One entry per CDR3 protein, called by TCRdb with MiXCR from the multiplex PCR reads. The sample lists some 15,000 distinct CDR3 sequences, 50% occurring once. The sequenced sample consisted of peripheral blood. The receptors come from a woman aged 25 to 45 with Graves' ophthalmopathy.

This clonotype came up many times. The chain employs TRBV10-2 and TRBJ2-7; 12 nucleotides line up with TRBD2. The V gene's germline CDR1 is WSHSY and CDR2 SAAADI. V lost 8 bases to trimming and J lost 9 bases; unmatched junction nucleotides: 8. The CDR3 spans 13 residues. The CDR3 DNA reads as TGCGCCAGCTCAGAGACTAGCGGGAGAGGGCAGTACTTC. Translating it yields CASSETSGRGQYF.

This clonotype came up a few times. This chain uses TRBV7-3 with TRBJ2-5, with a tentative D call TRBD1 (6 bases). The CDR3 has 13 amino acids. Trimming pared 1 base from V and 5 bases from J, leaving 8 bases between. The germline V gene encodes CDR1 SGHTA and CDR2 FQGTGA. This CDR3 reads CASSLSRGETQYF. The DNA for the CDR3 is TGTGCCAGCAGCTTAAGCAGGGGTGAGACCCAGTACTTC.

This clonotype was picked up a small number of times. J is TRBJ2-3 and V is TRBV29-1; 7 bases map to TRBD2. Germline CDR1 reads SQVTM; CDR2 reads ANQGSEA. With V trimmed by 3 bases and J by 6 bases, 0 bases remained unmatched. This CDR3 has 11 residues. CDR3 amino acids: CSVDGGDTQYF. In DNA form, the CDR3 reads TGCAGCGTTGACGGGGGGGATACGCAGTATTTT.

Details on this clonotype: An end of the junction differs from the germline gene, which may be a read error. This chain's CDR3 is CSAAQGISYGQYF. CDR3 nucleotides: TGCAGTGCCGCACAGGGGATCTCCTACGGGCAGTACTTC. The chain has TRBV20-1 and TRBJ2-7; 7 bases line up with TRBD1. Germline-derived CDR1 and CDR2 are DFQATT and SNEGSKA (reference sequence). CDR3 length: 13 residues.

The rearrangement joins TRBV10-1 to TRBJ1-1; D is ambiguous. CDR1 is WNHNN and CDR2 is SYGVQD in the germline V gene (reference sequence). The V and J ends lost 0 bases and 2 bases respectively, with 4 bases between them. The CDR3 totals 13 residues. This CDR3 is CASSESSNTEAFF. In DNA, the CDR3 is TGCGCCAGCAGTGAGTCCTCCAACACTGAAGCTTTCTTT.

The V gene is TRBV24-1, the J gene TRBJ2-7; 8 positions agree with TRBD1. CDR1 is KGHDR and CDR2 is SFDVKD in the germline V gene. V was clipped by 9 bases and J by 11 bases; unmatched bases: 11. The CDR3 loop spans 12 amino acids. This chain's CDR3 is CATEGQGGGEYF. CDR3 sequence (DNA): TGTGCCACCGAAGGACAGGGTGGCGGGGAGTACTTC.

This sequence joins TRBV10-3 and TRBJ1-2, with a weak D call TRBD1 (5 bases). The CDR3 has 11 residues. Between the trimmed V and J ends, which lost 8 bases and 4 bases, there was a span of 8 bases. Per the germline V gene, CDR1 is ENHRY and CDR2 is SYGVKD. CDR3 sequence reads: CAIGGCYGYTF. Here the CDR3 DNA reads TGTGCCATCGGGGGGTGCTATGGCTACACCTTC.

The chain carries TRBV19 and TRBJ1-1; D not certain. CDR3 size: 14 residues. From germline, CDR1 is LNHDA and CDR2 SQIVND (reference sequence). The ends were cut back, 3 bases at V and 3 bases at J, with 11 bases in the middle. CDR3 amino acids: CASSMQLTDTEAFF. CDR3 DNA: TGTGCCAGTAGTATGCAGCTGACGGACACTGAAGCTTTCTTT. The whole variable domain, filled in from reference TRBV19 and TRBJ1-1, reads DGGITQSPKYLFRKEGQNVTLSCEQNLNHDAMYWYRQDPGQGLRLIYYSQIVNDFQKGDIAEGYSVSREKKESFPLTVTSAQKNPTAFYLCASSMQLTDTEAFFGQGTRLTVV.

In its sample, this clonotype was seen many times. The CDR3: CSATMFGGVADTQYF. The CDR3 nucleotides are TGCAGTGCTACGATGTTTGGCGGCGTGGCAGATACGCAGTATTTT. The chain combines TRBV20-1 with TRBJ2-3; D gene unclear. This CDR3 has 15 amino acids. Per germline, CDR1 DFQATT and CDR2 SNEGSKA (reference sequence). V lost 4 bases and J lost 4, with 18 bases in between.

About this clonotype: One end of the junction does not line up with germline, which may come from a read error. The J gene is TRBJ2-1, the V gene TRBV25-1; perhaps D is TRBD1 or TRBD2 (5 bases each). The CDR3 length is 12 residues. The germline gives CDR1 MGHDK, CDR2 SYGVNS. The CDR3 loop reads CTSKGPYNEQFF. CDR3 nucleotide sequence: TGTACCAGCAAGGGACCCTACAATGAGCAGTTCTTC.